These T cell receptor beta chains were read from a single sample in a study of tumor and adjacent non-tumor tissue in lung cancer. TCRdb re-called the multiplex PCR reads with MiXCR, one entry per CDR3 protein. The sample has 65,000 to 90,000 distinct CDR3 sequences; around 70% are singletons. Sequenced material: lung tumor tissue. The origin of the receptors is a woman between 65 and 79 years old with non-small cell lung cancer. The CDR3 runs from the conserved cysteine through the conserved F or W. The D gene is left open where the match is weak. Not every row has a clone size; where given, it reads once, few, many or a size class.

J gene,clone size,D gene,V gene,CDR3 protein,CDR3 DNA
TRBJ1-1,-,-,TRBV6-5,CASAGDLNTQAFF,TGTGCCAGTGCGGGCGACCTTAACACTCAAGCTTTCTTT
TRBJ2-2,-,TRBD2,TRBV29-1,CSAHWEGGELLF,TGCAGCGCCCATTGGGAGGGCGGGGAGCTGCTTTTT
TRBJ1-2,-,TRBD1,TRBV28,CASSFQDRGGGYTF,TGTGCCAGCAGTTTTCAAGACAGGGGCGGTGGCTACACCTTC
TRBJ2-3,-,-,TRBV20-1,CSASALGGDTDTQYF,TGCAGTGCTAGTGCTCTCGGGGGAGACACAGATACGCAGTATTTT
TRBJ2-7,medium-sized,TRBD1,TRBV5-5,CASSLRTGSYEQYF,TGTGCCAGCAGCTTACGGACAGGCTCCTACGAGCAGTACTTC
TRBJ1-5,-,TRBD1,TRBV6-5,CDSNLTGSSNQPQHF,TGTGACAGCAATTTGACAGGGAGTAGCAATCAGCCCCAGCATTTT
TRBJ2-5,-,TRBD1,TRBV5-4,CASRHRGQYQEAQYF,TGTGCCAGTAGACACCGGGGACAGTACCAAGAGGCCCAGTACTTC
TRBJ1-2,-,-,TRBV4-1,CASSQSYEIGRNYGYTF,TGCGCCAGCAGCCAATCGTACGAGATAGGGAGAAACTATGGCTACACCTTC
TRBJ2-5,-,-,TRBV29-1,CSVATNGGQETHYF,TGCAGCGTTGCGACTAACGGAGGCCAAGAGACCCACTACTTC
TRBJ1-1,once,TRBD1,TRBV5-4,CTSSLDRADTEAFF,TGTACCAGCAGCTTGGACAGGGCGGACACTGAAGCTTTCTTC
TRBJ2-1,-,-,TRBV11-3,CVSSLGSGNEQFF,TGTGTCAGCAGTTTAGGATCGGGTAATGAGCAGTTCTTC
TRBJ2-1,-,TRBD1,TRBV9,CASNPRTGVGNEQFF,TGTGCCAGCAACCCCCGGACAGGGGTTGGCAATGAGCAGTTCTTC
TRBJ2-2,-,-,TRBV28,CAGSFSPRFVTGELFF,TGTGCCGGCAGTTTCTCTCCAAGGTTCGTGACCGGGGAGCTGTTTTTT
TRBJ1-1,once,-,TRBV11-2,CASSLGLTNAETFF,TGTGCCAGCAGCTTAGGACTGACGAACGCTGAAACTTTCTTT
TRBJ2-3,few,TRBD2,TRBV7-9,CASSPSGRTNTQYF,TGTGCCAGCAGCCCTAGCGGGAGGACAAATACGCAGTATTTT
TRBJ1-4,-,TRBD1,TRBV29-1,CSVRQGGTNKKPFF,TGCAGCGTCAGACAGGGGGGGACTAATAAAAAACCGTTTTTT
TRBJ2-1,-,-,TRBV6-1,CASSSSGWDEYFF,TGTGCCAGCAGTTCAAGTGGATGGGATGAGTACTTCTTC
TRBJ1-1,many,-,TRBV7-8,CASSSPGISGTEAFF,TGTGCCAGCAGCTCCCCCGGTATATCGGGCACTGAAGCTTTCTTT
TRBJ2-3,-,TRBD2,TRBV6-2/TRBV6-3,CASSSELAGDLDTQYF,TGTGCCAGCAGTTCGGAACTAGCGGGAGACCTCGATACGCAGTATTTT
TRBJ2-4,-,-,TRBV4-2,CASSPSWTDSGAKNIQYF,TGTGCCAGCAGCCCATCATGGACAGATAGCGGAGCCAAAAACATTCAGTACTTC
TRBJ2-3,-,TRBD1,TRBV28,CASSDGDRAETQYF,TGTGCCAGCAGTGACGGGGACAGGGCGGAAACGCAGTATTTT
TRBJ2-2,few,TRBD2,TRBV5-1,CASSLRVSGRVGGTGELFF,TGCGCCAGCAGCTTGAGGGTTAGCGGGAGAGTCGGAGGCACCGGGGAGCTGTTTTTT
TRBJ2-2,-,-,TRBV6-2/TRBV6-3,CAISLAGSNTRELFF,TGTGCCATCAGTTTGGCAGGATCGAACACCAGGGAGCTGTTTTTT
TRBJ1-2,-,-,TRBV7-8,CASSLGPEYGYTF,TGTGCCAGCAGCTTAGGACCAGAATATGGCTACACATTC
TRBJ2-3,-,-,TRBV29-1,CSVGRGADAQYF,TGCAGCGTGGGCCGGGGTGCTGATGCGCAGTATTTT
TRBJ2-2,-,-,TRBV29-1,CSVSVGGRNTGELSF,TGCAGCGTCTCGGTCGGGGGGCGGAATACCGGGGAGCTGTCTTTT
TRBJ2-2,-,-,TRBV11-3,CASSCGGSVELFF,TGTGCCAGCAGCTGTGGGGGCTCCGTGGAGCTGTTTTTT
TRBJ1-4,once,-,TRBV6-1,CASSLEGGLGEKLIF,TGTGCCAGCAGTCTTGAGGGTGGGTTGGGTGAAAAACTGATTTTT
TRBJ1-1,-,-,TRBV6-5,CASSSFTKEGPGAFF,TGTGCCAGCAGTTCCTTCACAAAAGAGGGGCCTGGAGCTTTCTTT
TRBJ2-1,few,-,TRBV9,CASSAHQGNNEQFF,TGTGCCAGCAGCGCACACCAGGGAAACAATGAGCAGTTCTTC
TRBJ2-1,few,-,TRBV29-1,CSVSGPGPNEQLF,TGCAGCGTTTCGGGTCCCGGTCCGAATGAGCAGTTATTC
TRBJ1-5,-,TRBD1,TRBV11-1,CTSSTGTGAHQPQLF,TGTACCAGCAGCACAGGGACAGGGGCCCATCAGCCCCAGCTTTTT
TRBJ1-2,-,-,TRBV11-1,CTSSHSGVDYSYTF,TGTACCAGCAGTCATTCGGGAGTTGACTATAGCTACACCTTC
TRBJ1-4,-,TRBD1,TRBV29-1,CSVGQGRANGKLFF,TGCAGCGTCGGACAGGGGAGGGCTAATGGAAAACTGTTTTTT
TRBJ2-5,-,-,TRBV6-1,CASGEYRAVQGTQYF,TGTGCCAGCGGTGAATACCGAGCGGTTCAAGGGACCCAGTACTTC
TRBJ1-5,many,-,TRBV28,CATKRSNQPQHF,TGTGCCACAAAAAGGAGCAATCAGCCCCAGCATTTT
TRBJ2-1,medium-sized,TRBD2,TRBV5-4,CASREEVGLYYNEQFF,TGTGCCAGCAGGGAAGAGGTGGGACTATACTACAATGAGCAGTTCTTC
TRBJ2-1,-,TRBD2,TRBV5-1,CASSPGTSWRAGEQFF,TGCGCCAGCAGTCCAGGGACTAGCTGGAGGGCCGGTGAGCAGTTCTTC
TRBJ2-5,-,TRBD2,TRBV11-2,CASSRSTSGRETQYF,TGTGCCAGCAGCCGGTCCACTAGCGGGCGGGAGACCCAGTACTTC
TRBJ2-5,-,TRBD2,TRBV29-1,CRVKGLAGGGETQYF,TGCAGGGTCAAGGGACTAGCGGGAGGGGGAGAGACCCAGTACTTC
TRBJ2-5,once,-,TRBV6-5,CASSCNGGTQYF,TGTGCCAGCAGTTGCAATGGAGGGACCCAGTACTTC
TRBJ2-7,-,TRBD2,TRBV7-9,CASSSTSGRARHEQYF,TGTGCCAGCAGCTCGACTAGTGGGAGGGCCAGACACGAGCAGTACTTC
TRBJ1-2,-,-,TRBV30,CDLGNRDRGGYTF,TGTGACTTGGGGAACAGGGATAGAGGTGGCTACACCTTC
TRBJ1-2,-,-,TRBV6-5,CASSYSFSRRSYGYTF,TGTGCCAGCAGTTACTCATTTTCCCGACGTTCCTATGGTTACACCTTC
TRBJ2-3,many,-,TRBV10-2,CASSEGRGDTQYF,TGCGCCAGCAGTGAGGGCCGGGGAGATACGCAGTATTTT
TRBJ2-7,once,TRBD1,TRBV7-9,CTSRNVAGQEAISYELYF,TGTACCAGCAGAAATGTGGCGGGACAGGAAGCCATTTCCTACGAGCTGTACTTC
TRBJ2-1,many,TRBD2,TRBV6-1,CASIKTSGNYNEQFF,TGTGCCAGCATTAAGACTAGCGGGAACTACAATGAGCAGTTCTTC
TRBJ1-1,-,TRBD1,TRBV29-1,CSVPGTGAGMSTEAFF,TGCAGCGTGCCGGGAACAGGGGCAGGGATGAGCACTGAAGCTTTCTTT
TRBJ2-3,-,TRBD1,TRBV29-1,CNVGQGGDMQYF,TGCAACGTGGGACAGGGGGGAGATATGCAGTATTTT